This T cell receptor beta chain was obtained from a study of T cell responses to AZD1222 COVID-19 vaccine. Overall study findings and caveats: The donor group comprised mostly white British people and more females; the analysis possibly underestimated clonal diversity. Two AZD1222 administrations were followed by greater Spike-specific TCR breadth and depth. Samples come after the peak T cell response, not at day 14. Baseline seropositivity occurred in only six AZD1222 recipients.

Sequencing was performed with immunoSEQ multiplex PCR; in TCRdb, only in-frame clones are kept and a portion is missing. The repertoire holds approximately 100,000 clones, with 80% to 90% as singletons. Germline V lookup: CDR1 MNHNS, CDR2 SASEGT. This CDR3 contains 15 residues. J gave up 6 bases and V 3 bases, and 10 bases lay outside the gene matches. Comment on this clone: The target antigen is unknown.

The material was peripheral blood, obtained on day 0 of AZD1222 vaccination. The rearrangement joins TRBV6-1 to TRBJ1-1; 7 nucleotides line up with TRBD1. The source is an adult in good health. The CDR3 spells CASSDYRGDNAEAFF. CDR3 DNA: TGTGCCAGCAGTGATTACAGGGGAGATAACGCTGAAGCTTTCTTT.